This passage covers 10 T cell receptor beta chains from one sample sequenced in a study of blood T cell repertoires in COVID-19. The assay was immunoSEQ multiplex PCR, and TCRdb's table has in-frame clones only and misses some. Of some 200,000 clones in the sample, about 85% were seen once. The sequenced material came from PBMCs or T cells enriched from blood (not recorded which). These receptors came from a woman under 40 who had recovered from COVID-19.

The chain combines TRBV6-1 with TRBJ1-2; no clear D. V lost 1 base and J lost 7, with 7 bases in between. The CDR3 length is 12 residues. Per germline, CDR1 MNHNS and CDR2 SASEGT. The CDR3 loop is CASSEGSFGYTF. CDR3 in DNA: TGTGCCAGCAGTGAAGGGAGTTTTGGCTACACCTTC.

V and J are TRBV9 and TRBJ1-5; weak D call: TRBD1 (6 bases). This CDR3 is 14 amino acids long. CDR1 is SGDLS and CDR2 is YYNGEE in the germline V gene. V dropped 3 bases and J dropped 7 bases, with 14 bases sitting between them. Here the CDR3 DNA reads TGTGCCAGCAGCGGAGGGGGAACTTGGCAGCCCCAGCATTTT. It encodes CASSGGGTWQPQHF.

In the case of this clone: At the DNA level, this CDR3 is encoded by other sequences in the same sample as well. The V call is TRBV9, the J call TRBJ1-1, with 7 bases lining up with TRBD1. The germline CDR1 and CDR2 sequences are SGDLS and YYNGEE. J was trimmed by 1 base and V by 2 bases; bases with no gene match: 5. This CDR3 region has 15 residues. CDR3 region: CASSVTTGPNTEAFF. Written as DNA, the CDR3 is TGTGCCAGCAGCGTTACGACAGGGCCGAACACTGAAGCTTTCTTT.

The table lists this clone with a few counts. V and J are TRBV6-2 or TRBV6-3 and TRBJ1-5; tentatively, D is TRBD1 (5 bases). The CDR3 contains 16 residues. The germline V gene encodes CDR1 MNHEY and CDR2 SVGEGT. Trimming took off 2 bases at V and 5 bases at J, with 16 bases between the two ends. Written as DNA, the CDR3 is TGTGCCAGCAGTTACGGGGCGGGGAAAACCTATCAGCCCCAGCATTTT. Protein product: CASSYGAGKTYQPQHF.

V and J are TRBV4-3 and TRBJ2-1; D might be TRBD2 (7 bases). The CDR3 extends over 18 amino acids. CDR1 LGHNA and CDR2 YSLEER come from the germline V gene. V lost 1 base to trimming and J lost 2 bases, with 18 bases between them. This chain's CDR3 is CASSQGLVEGGPYNEQFF. The CDR3 DNA follows: TGCGCCAGCAGCCAAGGTTTGGTCGAGGGGGGGCCCTACAATGAGCAGTTCTTC.

The chain combines TRBV18 with TRBJ2-7; 11 nucleotides agree with TRBD2. Trimming removed 3 bases from V and 2 bases from J; junction bases left unmatched: 6. Germline loops: CDR1 KGHSH, CDR2 LQKENI. The CDR3 runs to 16 residues. The CDR3 sequence: CASSPSLAGATYEQYF. The CDR3 DNA sequence: TGTGCCAGCTCACCCTCACTAGCGGGGGCTACCTACGAGCAGTACTTC.

The rearrangement links TRBV19 to TRBJ2-7; 11 bases are a match to TRBD2. CDR1 and CDR2 from the germline V gene are LNHDA and SQIVND (reference sequence). The CDR3 is made up of 19 amino acids. The trim removed 3 bases at V and 5 bases at J, leaving 18 bases unmatched. DNA of the CDR3: TGTGCCAGTAGTATCGGTTCCCCAAGCGATAGCGGGAGGGCCCACGAGCAGTACTTC. It encodes CASSIGSPSDSGRAHEQYF. Full variable domain (remainder filled in from reference TRBV19 and TRBJ2-7): DGGITQSPKYLFRKEGQNVTLSCEQNLNHDAMYWYRQDPGQGLRLIYYSQIVNDFQKGDIAEGYSVSREKKESFPLTVTSAQKNPTAFYLCASSIGSPSDSGRAHEQYFGPGTRLTVT.

This chain connects TRBV7-3 to TRBJ1-1; a weak D match, TRBD1 (6 bases). CDR3 length: 13 amino acids. V was shortened by 10 bases and J by 1 base, with 13 bases between the two germline ends. CDR1 and CDR2 (germline): SGHTA, FQGTGA. The CDR3 sequence is CAKTQGPNTEAFF. DNA of the CDR3: TGTGCCAAGACACAGGGACCGAACACTGAAGCTTTCTTT.

The chain couples TRBV7-2 to TRBJ2-1; 9 bases align to TRBD2. The CDR3 runs 16 residues. J was trimmed by 9 bases and V by 1 base; bases with no gene match: 10. The germline gives CDR1 SGHTA, CDR2 FQGNSA. The CDR3: CASSLGTSAAVSEQFF. CDR3 in DNA: TGTGCCAGCAGCTTAGGGACTAGCGCGGCCGTATCTGAGCAGTTCTTC.

J is TRBJ2-7 and V is TRBV6-1; weak D call: TRBD1 (6 bases). This CDR3 has 14 residues. CDR1 MNHNS and CDR2 SASEGT come from the germline V gene. Trimming cost V 1 base and J 3 bases, with 10 bases left between them. The CDR3: CASSEGVGGYEQYF. CDR3 in DNA: TGTGCCAGCAGTGAAGGGGTAGGGGGCTACGAGCAGTACTTC.